Listed below are T cell receptor beta chains from one sample, sequenced in a study of technical replicates of blood from a few donors. The data were produced by immunoSEQ multiplex PCR, yet TCRdb's version contains in-frame clones alone and is incomplete. The sample shows approximately 99,000 clones, 95% of them seen only once. Sequencing was carried out using T cells isolated from PBMCs. These receptor sequences come from a human donor in good health. Both conserved end residues are part of each CDR3. The D gene is left open where the match is weak. Clone size is given for some rows only: seen once, a few or many times, or a class if the clone is expanded.

v_gene,len,d_gene,j_gene,abundance,CDR3aa,CDR3nt
TRBV5-4,15,.,TRBJ2-5,.,CASSWMGGVAETQYF,TGTGCCAGCAGTTGGATGGGCGGGGTTGCGGAGACCCAGTACTTC
TRBV7-2,17,TRBD1,TRBJ2-1,.,CASSIGRPDRDYNEQFF,TGTGCCAGCAGCATCGGTCGTCCGGACAGGGACTACAATGAGCAGTTCTTC
TRBV6-5,15,.,TRBJ1-1,.,CASRSTGRTDTEAFF,TGTGCCAGCAGGTCTACAGGGAGAACCGACACTGAAGCTTTCTTT
TRBV5-4,13,.,TRBJ2-5,.,CASSYDRQETQYF,TGTGCCAGCAGCTACGACAGGCAAGAGACCCAGTACTTC
TRBV4-2,16,.,TRBJ1-3,.,CASSLEGGGSGNTIYF,TGTGCCAGCAGCCTGGAGGGTGGAGGTTCTGGAAACACCATATATTTT
TRBV4-1,14,TRBD1,TRBJ1-4,.,CASSRGTVNEKLFF,TGCGCCAGCAGCCGGGGGACAGTTAATGAAAAACTGTTTTTT
TRBV2,15,.,TRBJ2-5,once,CASVPVQGIKETQYF,TGTGCCAGCGTTCCGGTCCAGGGAATCAAAGAGACCCAGTACTTC
TRBV27,15,.,TRBJ2-3,.,CASSSFSGGTDTQYF,TGTGCCAGCAGTTCCTTCTCCGGCGGGACAGATACGCAGTATTTT
TRBV4-1,15,.,TRBJ1-1,.,CASSHLTGMNTEAFF,TGCGCCAGCAGCCACTTAACAGGGATGAACACTGAAGCTTTCTTT
TRBV4-1,16,.,TRBJ1-1,.,CASSQVIYGKNTEAFF,TGCGCCAGCAGCCAAGTGATCTACGGTAAGAACACTGAAGCTTTCTTT
TRBV4-1,14,TRBD1,TRBJ1-2,.,CASNPAGQEYGYTF,TGCGCCAGCAACCCAGCCGGACAGGAGTATGGCTACACCTTC
TRBV7-9,16,TRBD2,TRBJ2-1,.,CASSFELAGVANEQFF,TGTGCCAGCAGCTTCGAACTAGCGGGAGTAGCAAATGAGCAGTTCTTC
TRBV11-3,17,TRBD1,TRBJ1-3,.,CASSKRWDSSSGNTIYF,TGTGCCAGCAGCAAAAGGTGGGACAGCAGCTCTGGAAACACCATATATTTT
TRBV6-1,11,.,TRBJ1-1,once,CASIWRIEAFF,TGTGCCAGCATTTGGCGGATTGAAGCTTTCTTT
TRBV6-1,13,.,TRBJ2-7,.,CASSVHADNEQYF,TGTGCCAGCAGTGTTCACGCGGACAACGAGCAGTACTTC
TRBV7-2,15,TRBD2,TRBJ2-7,.,CASSLQASGEYEQYF,TGTGCCAGCAGCTTGCAAGCTAGCGGGGAGTACGAGCAGTACTTC
TRBV2,13,.,TRBJ1-5,.,CASSVEGNQPQHF,TGTGCCAGCAGTGTGGAGGGCAATCAGCCCCAGCATTTT
TRBV10-1,13,.,TRBJ2-7,few,CASSESSGTKQYF,TGCGCCAGCAGTGAGTCATCCGGGACAAAGCAGTACTTC
TRBV18,13,.,TRBJ2-1,.,CASSPQWANEQFF,TGTGCCAGCTCACCACAGTGGGCCAATGAGCAGTTCTTC
TRBV27,13,TRBD2,TRBJ2-1,.,CASKVGLAGGQFF,TGTGCCAGCAAAGTGGGACTAGCGGGGGGACAGTTCTTC
TRBV2,14,TRBD1,TRBJ1-1,.,CASREGTGNTEAFF,TGTGCCAGCAGGGAAGGGACAGGCAACACTGAAGCTTTCTTT
TRBV28,15,.,TRBJ1-5,.,CASATAGRSNQPQHF,TGTGCCAGTGCAACAGCGGGCCGATCCAATCAGCCCCAGCATTTT
TRBV18,14,TRBD2,TRBJ2-7,.,CASSPLAGLNEQYF,TGTGCCAGCTCACCTCTAGCGGGGTTAAACGAGCAGTACTTC
TRBV7-2,17,.,TRBJ2-2,.,CASSIVGLASHTGELFF,TGTGCCAGCAGCATAGTGGGGCTAGCGTCCCACACCGGGGAGCTGTTTTTT
TRBV5-1,12,.,TRBJ2-3,.,CASSLVQDTQYF,TGCGCCAGCAGCTTGGTTCAGGATACGCAGTATTTT
TRBV7-9,15,TRBD2,TRBJ2-3,.,CASSDLAGSTDTQYF,TGTGCCAGCAGCGATCTAGCGGGGAGCACAGATACGCAGTATTTT
TRBV19,16,.,TRBJ1-6,.,CASLPIGQQNNSPLHF,TGTGCCAGCCTTCCTATCGGACAGCAAAATAATTCACCCCTCCACTTT
TRBV28,15,.,TRBJ2-1,.,CASSLPGLSYNEQFF,TGTGCCAGCAGTCTACCGGGACTCTCTTACAATGAGCAGTTCTTC
TRBV6-5,15,TRBD1,TRBJ1-5,.,CASSRQGLSNQPQHF,TGTGCCAGCAGTAGACAGGGATTAAGCAATCAGCCCCAGCATTTT
TRBV7-8,15,.,TRBJ2-1,.,CASCRGPLNYNEQFF,TGTGCCAGCTGCCGAGGGCCTCTAAATTACAATGAGCAGTTCTTC
TRBV9,15,.,TRBJ2-2,.,CASSVVAGPTGELFF,TGTGCCAGCAGCGTAGTCGCAGGGCCAACCGGGGAGCTGTTTTTT
TRBV7-2,14,.,TRBJ1-5,.,CASSSREPNQPQHF,TGTGCCAGCAGTTCCCGGGAGCCGAATCAGCCCCAGCATTTT
TRBV4-1,15,.,TRBJ1-6,.,CASSQSLQGNSPLHF,TGCGCCAGCAGCCAATCTTTACAGGGTAATTCACCCCTCCACTTT
TRBV29-1,12,.,TRBJ2-2,.,CSVTLRPGELFF,TGCAGCGTTACCCTACGTCCCGGGGAGCTGTTTTTT
TRBV2,18,TRBD2,TRBJ2-6,.,CATNPRTSDSSGANVLTF,TGTGCCACGAACCCTAGGACTAGCGATAGCTCTGGGGCCAACGTCCTGACTTTC
TRBV4-1,15,TRBD2,TRBJ2-1,once,CASSQGLAGWGEQFF,TGCGCCAGCAGTCAAGGACTAGCGGGGTGGGGTGAGCAGTTCTTC
TRBV7-6,14,TRBD1,TRBJ1-3,once,CASQTTGFGNTIYF,TGTGCCAGCCAAACGACAGGGTTTGGAAACACCATATATTTT
TRBV7-8,14,.,TRBJ2-7,.,CASNPLALSYEQYF,TGTGCCAGCAATCCTCTAGCGCTTTCCTACGAGCAGTACTTC
TRBV5-5,14,.,TRBJ1-2,.,CASSFDLGESGYTF,TGTGCCAGCAGCTTTGATTTAGGGGAATCAGGCTACACCTTC
TRBV4-1,15,TRBD1,TRBJ1-3,.,CASSPKLDRVNTIYF,TGCGCCAGCAGCCCAAAATTAGACAGGGTCAACACCATATATTTT
TRBV9,15,.,TRBJ2-1,once,CASSVGQLTYNEQFF,TGTGCCAGCAGCGTAGGCCAGTTAACCTACAATGAGCAGTTCTTC
TRBV28,14,.,TRBJ1-2,.,CASSPQVGVYGYTF,TGTGCCAGCAGCCCCCAGGTAGGGGTGTATGGCTACACCTTC
TRBV27,13,.,TRBJ2-3,.,CASSRRDRDTQYF,TGTGCCAGCAGCAGGAGGGATAGAGATACGCAGTATTTT
TRBV19,16,TRBD1,TRBJ2-3,.,CASSIWGQGYTDTQYF,TGTGCCAGTAGTATTTGGGGACAGGGATACACAGATACGCAGTATTTT
TRBV7-2,17,TRBD2,TRBJ2-1,.,CASRGTGTSGTYNEQFF,TGTGCCAGCAGGGGGACGGGGACTAGCGGAACCTACAATGAGCAGTTCTTC
TRBV7-9,15,TRBD1,TRBJ1-5,.,CASSGTGGGNQPQHF,TGTGCCAGCTCCGGGACAGGAGGAGGAAATCAGCCCCAGCATTTT
TRBV2,14,TRBD1,TRBJ2-7,.,CASSVQGGSYEQYF,TGTGCCAGCAGTGTACAGGGGGGCTCCTACGAGCAGTACTTC
TRBV5-1,16,.,TRBJ2-3,.,CASSEDSLSSTDTQYF,TGCGCCAGCAGCGAAGACTCGCTCTCTAGCACAGATACGCAGTATTTT
TRBV18,17,.,TRBJ2-2,once,CASSPPLWRSDTGELFF,TGTGCCAGCTCACCACCGTTGTGGAGGTCTGACACCGGGGAGCTGTTTTTT